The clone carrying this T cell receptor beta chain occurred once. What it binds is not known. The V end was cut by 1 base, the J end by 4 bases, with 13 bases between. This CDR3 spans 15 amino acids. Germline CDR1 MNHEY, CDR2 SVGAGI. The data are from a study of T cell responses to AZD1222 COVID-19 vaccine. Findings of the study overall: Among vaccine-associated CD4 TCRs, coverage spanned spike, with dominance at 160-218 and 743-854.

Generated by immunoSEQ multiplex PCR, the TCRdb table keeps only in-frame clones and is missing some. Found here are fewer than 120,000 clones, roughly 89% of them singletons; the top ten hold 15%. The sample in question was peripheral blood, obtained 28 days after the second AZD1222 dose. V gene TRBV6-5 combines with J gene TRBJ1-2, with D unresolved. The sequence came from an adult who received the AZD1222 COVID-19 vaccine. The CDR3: CASSYWMGALYGYTF. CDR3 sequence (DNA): TGTGCCAGCAGTTACTGGATGGGAGCCCTCTATGGCTACACCTTC.